The rows below give T cell receptor beta chains drawn from one sample of a study of T cells in Graves' hyperthyroidism and ophthalmopathy. TCRdb reprocessed the multiplex PCR reads via MiXCR and lists one record per CDR3 protein. The data show more than 300,000 distinct CDR3 sequences, roughly 13% seen once. Source material: blood. These TCRs come from a woman under 30 with Graves' hyperthyroidism. Both conserved end residues are part of each CDR3. The order of the fields is J gene, clone size, V gene, CDR3 length, D gene, CDR3 protein, CDR3 DNA. The D gene is left open where the match is weak. Clone size is not always given. Where it is, it says once, few, many or a class for expanded clones.

TRBJ1-2 many TRBV6-2/TRBV6-3 17 . CASSLRGTTASNYGYTF TGTGCCAGCAGTCTTAGGGGGACCACGGCATCTAACTATGGCTACACCTTC
TRBJ1-6 many TRBV2 13 . CASCRQETSPLHF TGTGCCAGCTGCCGGCAGGAGACTTCACCCCTCCACTTT
TRBJ2-1 many TRBV28 13 . CASRPRTYNEQFF TGTGCCAGCCGCCCCCGGACATACAATGAGCAGTTCTTC
TRBJ2-3 . TRBV6-2/TRBV6-3 15 . CASSNLVASGDTQYF TGTGCCAGCAGTAACCTCGTTGCTAGTGGAGATACGCAGTATTTT
TRBJ2-1 many TRBV9 16 . CASSVAAGTLYNEQFF TGTGCCAGCAGCGTAGCGGCGGGAACCCTTTACAATGAGCAGTTCTTC
TRBJ2-3 many TRBV28 14 . CASSLEVIRDTQYF TGTGCCAGCAGTTTGGAGGTGATAAGGGATACGCAGTATTTT
TRBJ2-1 many TRBV20-1 15 . CSAREGGTRWNEQFF TGCAGTGCTAGAGAGGGTGGGACAAGGTGGAATGAGCAGTTCTTC
TRBJ2-6 . TRBV10-2 18 TRBD2 CASSRTSGSSAGANVLTF TGCGCCAGCAGTAGGACTAGCGGGAGTTCTGCTGGGGCCAACGTCCTGACTTTC
TRBJ1-4 many TRBV7-9 16 TRBD1 CASSQGSGTGREKLFF TGTGCCAGCAGCCAAGGATCCGGGACAGGGCGAGAAAAACTGTTTTTT
TRBJ2-7 few TRBV5-4 15 TRBD2 CASSTGTSLSYEQYF TGTGCCAGCAGCACCGGGACTAGCCTTAGCTACGAGCAGTACTTC
TRBJ2-3 many TRBV19 15 . CASSIGDTNTDTQYF TGTGCCAGTAGTATAGGGGACACCAACACAGATACGCAGTATTTT
TRBJ1-2 . TRBV7-9 13 . CASTPAGPHGYTF TGTGCCAGCACCCCGGCAGGGCCTCATGGCTACACCTTC
TRBJ1-3 many TRBV15 17 . CATSRSYSAYPGNTIYF TGTGCCACCAGCAGATCTTACAGTGCGTATCCTGGAAACACCATATATTTT
TRBJ2-4 many TRBV12-3/TRBV12-4 16 TRBD2 CASSPLAGVAKNIQYF TGTGCCAGCAGTCCTTTAGCGGGGGTAGCCAAAAACATTCAGTACTTC
TRBJ1-2 . TRBV2 13 . CASIPDIRYGYTF TGTGCCAGCATCCCGGACATTCGCTATGGCTACACCTTC
TRBJ2-1 many TRBV11-2 12 . CASSEEYNEQFF TGTGCCAGCAGCGAGGAGTACAATGAGCAGTTCTTC
TRBJ2-6 . TRBV10-3 18 . CAISEHYSSIAGANVLTF TGTGCCATCAGTGAGCACTACAGTAGTATCGCTGGGGCCAACGTCCTGACTTTC
TRBJ2-1 few TRBV6-1 13 TRBD2 CASSAAGGYEQFF TGTGCCAGCAGCGCAGCGGGAGGGTATGAGCAGTTCTTC
TRBJ2-3 many TRBV2 15 . CATFVLGRGTDTQYF TGTGCCACCTTCGTCCTTGGCCGAGGCACAGATACGCAGTATTTT
TRBJ2-3 many TRBV20-1 15 TRBD2 CSARDAAGGPDTQYF TGCAGTGCTAGAGATGCAGCGGGAGGGCCAGATACGCAGTATTTT
TRBJ1-2 many TRBV3-1 12 . CASSLSHGGYTF TGTGCCAGCAGCCTTTCTCACGGGGGCTACACCTTC
TRBJ2-3 many TRBV2 14 TRBD1 CASRLDRATDTQYF TGTGCCAGCAGATTGGACAGGGCCACAGATACGCAGTATTTT
TRBJ2-7 many TRBV7-3 13 . CASSLSPQREQYF TGTGCCAGCAGCTTATCTCCCCAGAGGGAGCAGTACTTC
TRBJ1-1 many TRBV28 15 TRBD1 CASPPGGSLGSEAFF TGTGCCAGCCCGCCAGGGGGGAGCCTTGGGAGTGAAGCTTTCTTT
TRBJ1-5 many TRBV28 15 TRBD1 CASSRQGAGNQPQHF TGTGCCAGCAGTCGACAGGGGGCGGGAAATCAGCCCCAGCATTTT
TRBJ1-5 few TRBV9 13 . CASSPGTRQPQHF TGTGCCAGCAGCCCGGGTACACGGCAGCCCCAGCATTTT
TRBJ1-2 many TRBV10-2 11 . CASYNLGGYTF TGCGCCAGCTATAATTTGGGGGGCTACACCTTC
TRBJ1-1 many TRBV29-1 13 . CSGLDGATYEAFF TGCAGCGGACTGGACGGAGCGACCTATGAAGCTTTCTTT